A single sample is the source of the 9 T cell receptor beta chains below, sequenced in a study of siplizumab effects on memory and regulatory T cells. Only in-frame clones appear in the TCRdb table, and some are missing; sequencing was by immunoSEQ multiplex PCR. Of about 13,000 clones detected, roughly 40% appear once; the ten largest clones hold 10%. Which antigens these TCRs recognize remains unknown. Mixed lymphocyte reaction cells were cocultured at 37°C for more than 5 days. The sequenced sample consisted of CFSE-low (dividing) CD8+ T cells sorted from an allogeneic mixed lymphocyte reaction. All receptors derive from a human donor in good health; the cells came from an allogeneic mixed lymphocyte reaction.

The gene calls are TRBV4-1 and TRBJ2-7; TRBD1 matches at 7 bases. The germline CDR1 and CDR2 sequences are MGHRA and YSYEKL. The CDR3 contains 15 residues. V lost 3 bases, J lost 3 bases, and 8 bases stayed unmatched. As DNA, the CDR3 is TGCGCCAGCAGCCACCAGAGGACAGGCCTCTACGAGCAGTACTTC. It translates to CASSHQRTGLYEQYF.

For the CDR3, the DNA is TGTGCCAGCAGCCCTCATTTATACGAGCAGTACTTC. Encoded protein: CASSPHLYEQYF. This chain links TRBV7-6 with TRBJ2-7; no reliable D call. V lost 5 bases and J 4 bases, leaving 9 bases between the germline ends. Germline loops: CDR1 SGHVS, CDR2 FNYEAQ. The CDR3 length is 12 residues.

The V gene is TRBV4-3, the J gene TRBJ2-7; TRBD2 might be the D (6 bases). Looked up from germline, CDR1 is LGHNA and CDR2 is YSLEER. Trimming stripped 4 bases from V and 7 bases from J, with 14 bases between. This CDR3 contains 13 residues. The CDR3 reads CASSLGTSYEQYF. DNA of the CDR3: TGCGCCAGCAGCCTAGGGACTTCGTATGAGCAGTACTTC.

This clone is medium-sized (0.01 to 0.1%). The chain has TRBV6-5 and TRBJ2-7, with 9 bases identical to TRBD1. The CDR3 has 14 amino acids. In germline, CDR1 is MNHEY, CDR2 SVGAGI. The ends lost 6 bases at V and 5 bases at J; junction bases unmatched: 8. The CDR3 region has the DNA TGTGCCAGCAGGGGCGGACAGGGGCGGCACGAGCAGTACTTC. It is translated as CASRGGQGRHEQYF.

Only a few counts were recorded for this clone. This chain connects TRBV18 to TRBJ1-1; 10 bases match TRBD1. The germline V gene has CDR1 KGHSH and CDR2 LQKENI. CDR3 length equals 16 residues. Trimming at V came to 1 base and at J to 5 bases, leaving 7 bases not matched to a gene. CDR3 loop: CASSPLGGQGGTEAFF. The CDR3 nucleotides read TGTGCCAGCTCACCACTAGGCGGACAGGGGGGAACTGAAGCTTTCTTT. Supplemented by reference TRBV18 and TRBJ1-1, the full variable domain reads NAGVMQNPRHLVRRRGQEARLRCSPMKGHSHVYWYRQLPEEGLKFMVYLQKENIIDESGMPKERFSAEFPKEGPSILRIQQVVRGDSAAYFCASSPLGGQGGTEAFFGQGTRLTVV.

This chain connects TRBV27 to TRBJ2-2; TRBD2 matches at 9 bases. The CDR3 spans 19 residues. Germline values: CDR1 MNHEY, CDR2 SMNVEV (reference sequence). Trimming at V came to 2 bases and at J to 1 base, leaving 11 bases not matched to a gene. DNA of the CDR3: TGTGCCAGCAGTTTAGAGAGGGTAGCGGGGGATTGGAACACCGGGGAGCTGTTTTTT. Its protein is CASSLERVAGDWNTGELFF.

The chain carries TRBV7-9 and TRBJ2-3, with a tentative D call TRBD1 (6 bases). The V gene lost 5 bases and the J gene lost 0 bases, with 12 bases spanning the gap. Germline CDR1 is SEHNR and CDR2 is FQNEAQ (reference sequence). The CDR3 consists of 15 residues. DNA of the CDR3: TGTGCCAGCAGCCCCATTACAGGGAGCACAGATACGCAGTATTTT. Translating it yields CASSPITGSTDTQYF.

This clone is medium-sized (0.01 to 0.1%) by share. The chain carries TRBV27 and TRBJ2-7, with a possible D match to TRBD1 (6 bases). The V gene lost 5 bases and the J gene lost 5 bases, with 10 bases spanning the gap. Germline V CDR1 and CDR2: MNHEY, SMNVEV (reference sequence). This CDR3 is built from 12 residues. CDR3 sequence: CASSLQGNEQYF. In DNA form, the CDR3 reads TGTGCCAGCAGTCTACAGGGTAACGAGCAGTACTTC.

The chain couples TRBV5-1 to TRBJ2-1; 10 bases fit TRBD1. Per the germline V gene, CDR1 is SGHRS and CDR2 is YFSETQ. V gave up 6 bases and J gave up 6 bases; unmatched junction bases: 9. This CDR3 is built from 15 residues. In DNA, the CDR3 is TGCGCCAGCATCGCGGGGACAGGGGTCCGCAATGAGCAGTTCTTC. This translates into CASIAGTGVRNEQFF.